One sample yielded the 10 T cell receptor beta chains listed below, sequenced in a study of blood T cell repertoires in COVID-19. Profiling relied on immunoSEQ multiplex PCR, and the TCRdb table lists in-frame clones only, not all of them. This sample carries roughly 95,000 clones, approximately 82% of them seen once, and the ten largest clones take 3.5% to 5%. The source material was peripheral blood. The receptors shown here come from a man in his 60s with acute or convalescent COVID-19.

This clone was seen only once. V gene TRBV4-3 combines with J gene TRBJ2-3; D uncertain. In germline, CDR1 is LGHNA, CDR2 YSLEER. The CDR3 is made up of 13 amino acids. The V end lost 0 bases, the J end lost 8 bases, and 9 bases lay between the germline ends. DNA for the CDR3: TGCGCCAGCAGCCAAGATTCAACGAGTACGCAGTATTTT. It yields the protein CASSQDSTSTQYF.

This chain links TRBV11-3 with TRBJ2-7; TRBD1 agrees at 10 bases. Unmatched junction bases numbered 15, after V lost 2 bases and J lost 2 bases. There are 19 residues in the CDR3. The germline V gene encodes CDR1 SGHNT and CDR2 YENEEA. The CDR3 reads CASSLRGQGLRWVPYEQYF. DNA of the CDR3: TGTGCCAGCAGCTTACGGGGACAGGGGCTACGTTGGGTCCCCTACGAGCAGTACTTC.

The chain couples TRBV27 to TRBJ1-2; D is perhaps TRBD1 (6 bases). Germline CDR1 MNHEY, CDR2 SMNVEV (reference sequence). Trimming took 7 bases from V and 4 from J, leaving 13 bases between them. The CDR3 runs 13 residues. As DNA, the CDR3 is TGTGCCAGCAAACTTGGACAGTTCTATGGCTACACCTTC. Amino acid sequence: CASKLGQFYGYTF.

The chain carries TRBV14 and TRBJ2-3; 10 bases map to TRBD2. J was trimmed by 2 bases and V by 1 base; bases with no gene match: 3. The CDR3 contains 16 residues. CDR1 SGHDN and CDR2 FVKESK come from the germline V gene. Here the CDR3 reads CASSQAAGGITDTQYF. The CDR3, as DNA: TGTGCCAGCAGCCAAGCAGCGGGGGGGATCACAGATACGCAGTATTTT.

This chain joins TRBV4-2 and TRBJ1-5; 7 nucleotides align to TRBD1. This CDR3 has 16 amino acids. Germline V gene sequence: CDR1 LGHNA, CDR2 YNFKEQ. The V and J ends lost 0 bases and 4 bases, in that order; junction bases with no gene match: 6. DNA of the CDR3: TGTGCCAGCAGCCAAGATTGGCAGGGGGGAAATCAGCCCCAGCATTTT. This sequence encodes CASSQDWQGGNQPQHF.

The V call is TRBV11-2, the J call TRBJ2-7; D remains ambiguous. This CDR3 is built from 14 residues. The germline V gene encodes CDR1 SGHAT and CDR2 FQNNGV. Trimming took off 0 bases at V and 0 bases at J, with 6 bases between the two ends. The CDR3 here is CASSLEAGSYEQYF. The CDR3 region has the DNA TGTGCCAGCAGCTTAGAAGCAGGCTCCTACGAGCAGTACTTC.

CDR3 region: CASSPPGLNEKLFF. For the CDR3, the DNA is TGTGCCAGCAGCCCCCCGGGACTTAATGAAAAACTGTTTTTT. V gene TRBV7-9 combines with J gene TRBJ1-4; weak D call: TRBD1 (5 bases). V gave up 5 bases and J gave up 4 bases, with 11 bases separating them. CDR1 SEHNR and CDR2 FQNEAQ come from the germline V gene (reference sequence). The CDR3 contains 14 residues.

The CDR3 loop reads CASSRHGGGRGWVNEQFF. CDR3 bases: TGTGCCAGTAGTCGTCATGGTGGCGGGAGGGGATGGGTCAATGAGCAGTTCTTC. The rearrangement links TRBV19 to TRBJ2-1; the match to TRBD2 covers 9 bases. V was pared by 5 bases and J by 6 bases, with 17 bases of the junction left unmatched. The CDR3 runs 18 residues. Germline-derived CDR1 and CDR2 are LNHDA and SQIVND (reference sequence).

The chain has TRBV6-1 and TRBJ1-1; 11 nucleotides align to TRBD1. The V and J ends lost 3 bases and 4 bases, in that order; junction bases with no gene match: 10. The CDR3 runs 17 residues. Germline V CDR1 and CDR2: MNHNS, SASEGT. The chain's CDR3 is CASSDLGQGESGTEAFF. The CDR3 DNA is TGTGCCAGCAGTGACTTGGGACAGGGGGAGAGCGGCACTGAAGCTTTCTTT.

In this sample, this clone turned up once. The chain links TRBV18 to TRBJ1-3; no clear D. Germline V lookup: CDR1 KGHSH, CDR2 LQKENI. The V gene lost 2 bases and the J gene lost 1 base, with 9 bases spanning the gap. This CDR3 is 15 amino acids long. The CDR3 DNA is TGTGCCAGCTCACCAGGTACGAGTTCTGGAAACACCATATATTTT. This translates into CASSPGTSSGNTIYF.